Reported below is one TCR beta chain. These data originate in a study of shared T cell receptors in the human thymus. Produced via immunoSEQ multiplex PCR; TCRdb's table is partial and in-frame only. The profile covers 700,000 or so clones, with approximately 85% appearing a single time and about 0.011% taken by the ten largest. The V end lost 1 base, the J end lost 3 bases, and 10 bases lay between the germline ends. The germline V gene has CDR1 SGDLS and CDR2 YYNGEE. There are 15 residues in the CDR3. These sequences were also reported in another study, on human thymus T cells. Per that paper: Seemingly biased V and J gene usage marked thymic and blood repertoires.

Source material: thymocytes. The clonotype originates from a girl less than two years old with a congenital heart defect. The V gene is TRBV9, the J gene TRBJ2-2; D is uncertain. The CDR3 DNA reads TGTGCCAGCAGCGTACTTAGCCGGCACACCGGGGAGCTGTTTTTT. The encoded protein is CASSVLSRHTGELFF.